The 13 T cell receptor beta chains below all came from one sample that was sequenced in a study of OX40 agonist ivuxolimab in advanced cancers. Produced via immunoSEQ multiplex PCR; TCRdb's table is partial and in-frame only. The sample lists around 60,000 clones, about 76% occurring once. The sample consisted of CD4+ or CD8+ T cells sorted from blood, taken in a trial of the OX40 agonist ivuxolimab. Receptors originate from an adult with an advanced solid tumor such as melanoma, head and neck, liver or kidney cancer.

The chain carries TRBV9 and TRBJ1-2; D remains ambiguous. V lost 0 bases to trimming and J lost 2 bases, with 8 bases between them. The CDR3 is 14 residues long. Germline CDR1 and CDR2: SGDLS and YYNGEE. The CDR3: CASSVDAGNYGYTF. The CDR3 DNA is TGTGCCAGCAGCGTAGATGCGGGGAACTATGGCTACACCTTC.

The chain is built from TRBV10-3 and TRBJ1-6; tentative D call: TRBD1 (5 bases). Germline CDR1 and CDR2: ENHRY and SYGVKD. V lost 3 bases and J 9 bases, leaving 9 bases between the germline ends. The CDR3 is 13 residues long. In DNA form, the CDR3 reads TGTGCCATCAGTGATGGGGGTAGTTCACCCCTCCACTTT. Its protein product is CAISDGGSSPLHF.

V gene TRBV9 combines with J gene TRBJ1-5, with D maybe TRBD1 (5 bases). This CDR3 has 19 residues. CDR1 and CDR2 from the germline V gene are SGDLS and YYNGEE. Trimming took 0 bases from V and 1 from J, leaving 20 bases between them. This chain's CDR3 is CASSVALLGGFESNQPQHF. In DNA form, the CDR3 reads TGTGCCAGCAGCGTAGCCTTACTGGGGGGTTTCGAAAGCAATCAGCCCCAGCATTTT.

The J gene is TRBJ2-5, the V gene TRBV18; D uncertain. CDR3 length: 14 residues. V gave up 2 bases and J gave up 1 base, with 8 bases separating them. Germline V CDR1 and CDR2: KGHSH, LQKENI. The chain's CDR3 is CASSPVDLQETQYF. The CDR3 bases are TGTGCCAGCTCACCAGTAGACCTCCAAGAGACCCAGTACTTC.

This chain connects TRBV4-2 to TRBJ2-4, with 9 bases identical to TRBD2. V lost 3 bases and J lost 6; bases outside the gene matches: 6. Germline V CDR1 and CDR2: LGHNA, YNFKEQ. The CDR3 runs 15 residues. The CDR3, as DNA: TGTGCCAGCAGCCAGAGACTAGCGGACCTAAACATTCAGTACTTC. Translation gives CASSQRLADLNIQYF.

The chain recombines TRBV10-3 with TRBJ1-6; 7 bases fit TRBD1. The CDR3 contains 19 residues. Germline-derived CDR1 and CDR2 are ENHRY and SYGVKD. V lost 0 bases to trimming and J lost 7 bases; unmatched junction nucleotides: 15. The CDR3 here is CAISESKQGSHLRNSPLHF. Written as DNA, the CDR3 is TGTGCCATCAGTGAGTCGAAACAGGGGTCCCACCTGAGGAATTCACCCCTCCACTTT.

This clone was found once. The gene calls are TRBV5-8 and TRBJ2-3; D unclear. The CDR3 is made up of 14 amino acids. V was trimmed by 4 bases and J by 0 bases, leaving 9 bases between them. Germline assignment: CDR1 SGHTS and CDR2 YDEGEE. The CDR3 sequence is CASSPYTSTDTQYF. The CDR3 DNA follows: TGTGCCAGCAGCCCTTATACTAGCACAGATACGCAGTATTTT.

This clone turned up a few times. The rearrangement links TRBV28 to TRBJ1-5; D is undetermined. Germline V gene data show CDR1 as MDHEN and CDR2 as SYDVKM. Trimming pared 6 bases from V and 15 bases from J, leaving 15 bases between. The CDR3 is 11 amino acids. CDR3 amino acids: CASRLESHWHF. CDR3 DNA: TGTGCCAGCAGACTCGAGTCCCACTGGCATTTT.

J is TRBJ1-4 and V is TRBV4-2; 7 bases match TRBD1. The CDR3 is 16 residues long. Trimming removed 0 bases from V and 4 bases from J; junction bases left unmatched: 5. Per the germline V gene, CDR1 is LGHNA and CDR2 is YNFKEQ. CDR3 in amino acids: CASSQDGGTVNEKLFF. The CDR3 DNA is TGTGCCAGCAGCCAAGACGGGGGGACAGTTAATGAAAAACTGTTTTTT.

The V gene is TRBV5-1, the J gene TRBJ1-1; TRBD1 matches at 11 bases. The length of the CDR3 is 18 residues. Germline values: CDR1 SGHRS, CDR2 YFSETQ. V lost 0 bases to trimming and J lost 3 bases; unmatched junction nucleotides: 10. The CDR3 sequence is CASSLDPGQGAFYTEAFF. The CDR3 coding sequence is TGCGCCAGCAGCTTGGATCCCGGACAGGGGGCGTTTTACACTGAAGCTTTCTTT.

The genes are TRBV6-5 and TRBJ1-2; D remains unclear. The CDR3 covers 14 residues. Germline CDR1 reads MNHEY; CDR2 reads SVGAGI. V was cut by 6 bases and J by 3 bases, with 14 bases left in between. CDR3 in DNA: TGTGCCAGCAGACGAGGACGGAGGGACTATGGCTACACCTTC. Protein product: CASRRGRRDYGYTF.

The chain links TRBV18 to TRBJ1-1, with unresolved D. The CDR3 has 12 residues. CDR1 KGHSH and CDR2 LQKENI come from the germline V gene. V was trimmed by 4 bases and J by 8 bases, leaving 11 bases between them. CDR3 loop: CASSLDEGEAFF. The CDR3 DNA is TGTGCCAGCTCACTGGATGAGGGAGAAGCTTTCTTT.

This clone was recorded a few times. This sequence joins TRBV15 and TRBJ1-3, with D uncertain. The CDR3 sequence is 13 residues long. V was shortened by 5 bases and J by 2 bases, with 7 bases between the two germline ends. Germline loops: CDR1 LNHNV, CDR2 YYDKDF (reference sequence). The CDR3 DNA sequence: TGTGCCACCAGCTCCTTGCCTGGAAACACCATATATTTT. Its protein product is CATSSLPGNTIYF.